The rows below give T cell receptor beta chains drawn from one sample of a study of early stage breast cancer tumors. Profiling relied on immunoSEQ multiplex PCR, and the TCRdb table lists in-frame clones only, not all of them. The table lists roughly 57,000 clones, just over 90% of them singletons. Sequencing used blood. All receptors come from an older person with breast cancer. Both conserved end residues are part of each CDR3. A D gene is named only where the DNA matches it firmly. Part of the rows lack a size; the others show once, few, many or a class for expanded clones.

>NA|NA|TRBV10-3|TRBJ2-1
TGTGCCATCACACAGGGCGATGAGCAGTTCTTC
CAITQGDEQFF
>TRBD1|NA|TRBV11-2|TRBJ1-2
TGTGCCAGCAGCAAGGACAGGGGGGCCGGCTACACCTTC
CASSKDRGAGYTF
>NA|NA|TRBV28|TRBJ2-3
TGTGCCAGCACTTCAGGGTCCACAAGCACAGATACGCAGTATTTT
CASTSGSTSTDTQYF
>TRBD1|NA|TRBV6-5|TRBJ1-2
TGTGCCAGCAGTTTCCCCGGGACAGGGGACTATGGCTACACCTTC
CASSFPGTGDYGYTF
>TRBD2|few|TRBV2|TRBJ2-7
TGTGCCAGCAGTACGACTAGCGGGTACGAGCAGTACTTC
CASSTTSGYEQYF
>TRBD1|NA|TRBV6-5|TRBJ2-7
TGTGCCAGCAGCCCCGGGACAGGGGGCGAGCAGTACTTC
CASSPGTGGEQYF
>TRBD2|NA|TRBV28|TRBJ2-1
TGTGCCAGCAGACCCGGTGGACTAGCGGTGACTTACAATGAGCAGTTCTTC
CASRPGGLAVTYNEQFF
>NA|NA|TRBV6-4|TRBJ2-3
TGTGCCAGCAGGCAGGTCGGCACAGATACGCAGTATTTT
CASRQVGTDTQYF
>NA|NA|TRBV30|TRBJ1-4
TGTGCCTGGAACACTCAGGGAGAAAAACTGTTTTTT
CAWNTQGEKLFF
>NA|NA|TRBV11-2|TRBJ1-1
TGTGCCAGCAGCTTAGACTGGGGCGGGGGCACTGAAGCTTTCTTT
CASSLDWGGGTEAFF
>NA|NA|TRBV6-5|TRBJ1-1
TGTGCCGCTGCTTCGGGGGGTCGGGCCACTGAAGCTTTCTTT
CAAASGGRATEAFF
>TRBD1|NA|TRBV19|TRBJ1-5
TGTGCCAGTACCCTGGGGGGACAGGGAAGAGGTCAGCCCCAGCATTTT
CASTLGGQGRGQPQHF
>NA|NA|TRBV28|TRBJ1-5
TGTGCCAGCAGCTTGGGGCAGGGATATCAGCCCCAGCATTTT
CASSLGQGYQPQHF
>TRBD1|NA|TRBV5-4|TRBJ2-5
TGTGCCAGCAGCTTGCGAGGGGGCGGGGAGACCCAGTACTTC
CASSLRGGGETQYF
>TRBD1|NA|TRBV5-1|TRBJ2-6
TGCGCCAGCAGCTTGGGGGGACAGGGGGCTTCTGGGGCCAACGTCCTGACTTTC
CASSLGGQGASGANVLTF
>TRBD1|NA|TRBV19|TRBJ1-2
TGTGCCAGTACCTCGGGGGACAGCTCGTTTTGGGGCTACACCTTC
CASTSGDSSFWGYTF
>TRBD1|NA|TRBV6-5|TRBJ2-7
TGTGCCAGCAGCCAGACAGGGTTTGCTTCCTACGAGCAGTACTTC
CASSQTGFASYEQYF
>NA|NA|TRBV5-4|TRBJ2-5
TGTGCCAGCACCGTCCAAGAGACCCAGTACTTC
CASTVQETQYF
>NA|NA|TRBV18|TRBJ2-7
TGTGCCAGCTCACCCTCGTCGGGAGAGTACGAGCAGTACTTC
CASSPSSGEYEQYF
>NA|once|TRBV2|TRBJ1-4
TGTGCCAGCAGTGTGACAGTTGAAAAACTGTTTTTT
CASSVTVEKLFF
>TRBD1|NA|TRBV5-4|TRBJ1-6
TGTGCCAGCACCAAAGGGAGGGACAGGGCTAATTCACCCCTCCACTTT
CASTKGRDRANSPLHF
>NA|NA|TRBV28|TRBJ2-7
TGTGCCAGCAGTATCACAGGGTTACCCTACGAGCAGTACTTC
CASSITGLPYEQYF
>NA|NA|TRBV7-9|TRBJ2-7
TGTGCCAGCAGCGCCGGGATCTACTCTTACGAGCAGTACTTC
CASSAGIYSYEQYF
>TRBD1|NA|TRBV28|TRBJ2-7
TGTGCCAGCACCTCCGGACAGGGGTGGGAGCAGTACTTC
CASTSGQGWEQYF
>NA|once|TRBV28|TRBJ2-3
TGTGCCAGCAGTTTATCCGGGCTAGCCCCAGATACGCAGTATTTT
CASSLSGLAPDTQYF
>NA|NA|TRBV30|TRBJ1-1
TGTGCCTGGAGTGTTTCCTGGAACACTGAAGCTTTCTTT
CAWSVSWNTEAFF
>TRBD1|NA|TRBV18|TRBJ1-4
TGTGCCAGCTCACCAACGACCGGGACAGGGGGATCAGAACTGTTTTTT
CASSPTTGTGGSELFF
>NA|NA|TRBV19|TRBJ1-6
TGTGCCAGTACCGGTCGGGTTGCTTCACCCCTCCACTTT
CASTGRVASPLHF
>NA|NA|TRBV5-1|TRBJ2-7
TGCGCCAGCAGGAACGGGTCCTCCTACGAGCAGTACTTC
CASRNGSSYEQYF
>TRBD1|NA|TRBV19|TRBJ1-1
TGTGCCAGTAGCGGGAACCTACAGGGGGTAGAAACAGCTTTCTTT
CASSGNLQGVETAFF
>NA|NA|TRBV7-6|TRBJ1-4
TGTGCCAGCAGCTTAGTTATTAATGAAAAACTGTTTTTT
CASSLVINEKLFF
>NA|NA|TRBV19|TRBJ1-6
TGTGCCAGTAGTGTTCAGGGGTCACCCCTCCACTTT
CASSVQGSPLHF
>NA|NA|TRBV30|TRBJ1-2
TGTGCCTGGAGTGTACAAAGCTCGGCGGTCTATGGCTACACCTTC
CAWSVQSSAVYGYTF
>TRBD2|NA|TRBV2|TRBJ2-1
TGTGCCAGCAGTGGGGGGACTAGCTCGCATGAGCAGTTCTTC
CASSGGTSSHEQFF
>TRBD1|NA|TRBV18|TRBJ2-5
TGTGCCAGCTCACCAGGACAGGGAGGGACCCAGTACTTC
CASSPGQGGTQYF
>NA|NA|TRBV12-5|TRBJ1-1
TGTGCTAGTGCTCTAGGCGGGGGATCGGGGACTGAAGCTTTCTTT
CASALGGGSGTEAFF
>TRBD2|NA|TRBV15|TRBJ2-7
TGTGCCACCAGATTCCGGGGGGGTGGGAAGCAGTACTTC
CATRFRGGGKQYF
>NA|NA|TRBV19|TRBJ2-1
TGTGCCAGTAAGAACAGGGTTACCTTGAGGCAGTTCTTC
CASKNRVTLRQFF
>NA|NA|TRBV7-8|TRBJ1-2
TGTGCCAGCACCCAAAGGCAGGGGTCCTATGGCTACACCTTC
CASTQRQGSYGYTF
>NA|NA|TRBV19|TRBJ2-3
TGTGCCAGTAGTCCCATGGGAGCTGAGGGAGTTACGCAGTATTTT
CASSPMGAEGVTQYF
>TRBD1|NA|TRBV5-8|TRBJ2-2
TGTGCCAGCAGCCCGTGGGACAGTGCTGCGGGGGAGCTGTTTTTT
CASSPWDSAAGELFF
>TRBD1|NA|TRBV13|TRBJ1-6
TGTGCCAGCAGCTCCGGGACAGGGGGCTCACCCCTCCACTTT
CASSSGTGGSPLHF
>NA|NA|TRBV4-1|TRBJ1-1
TGCGCCAGCAGCCAAGCTGCGTCAGGAGGAGCTTTCTTT
CASSQAASGGAFF
>NA|NA|TRBV7-2|TRBJ1-3
TGTGCCAGCAGCTTATCCCACAGGGATGGAAACACCATATATTTT
CASSLSHRDGNTIYF
>NA|NA|TRBV10-3|TRBJ2-5
TGTGCCACCCGAGGAGAGGAAGGGGGAGAGACCCAGTACTTC
CATRGEEGGETQYF
>TRBD1|NA|TRBV11-2|TRBJ2-1
TGTGCCAGCAGCCCGGACAGGGCCAATGAGCAGTTCTTC
CASSPDRANEQFF
>TRBD1|NA|TRBV30|TRBJ2-4
TGTGCCTGGAGTAGGACAGGGAAGAACATTCAGTACTTC
CAWSRTGKNIQYF
>TRBD1|NA|TRBV19|TRBJ1-2
TGTGCCAGTAGGCTGACAGGGGTCCTCTCGGGCGGCTACACCTTC
CASRLTGVLSGGYTF
>NA|NA|TRBV4-1|TRBJ1-6
TGCGCCAGCAGCCAAGGGGAAGACAGCTATAATTCACCCCTCCACTTT
CASSQGEDSYNSPLHF
>TRBD1|NA|TRBV4-1|TRBJ1-1
TGCGCCAGCAGCCAGACAGGGGGCGCGTACACTGAAGCTTTCTTT
CASSQTGGAYTEAFF
>NA|once|TRBV30|TRBJ1-2
TGTGCCTGGAGTGGAGGGTACTATGGCTACACCTTC
CAWSGGYYGYTF